The 5 T cell receptor beta chains below come from one sample, sequenced in a study of T cell responses to AZD1222 COVID-19 vaccine. TCRdb's table, derived via immunoSEQ multiplex PCR, lists solely in-frame clones and lacks some. There are more than 150,000 clones in the sample; 88% occur only once, and more than 0.4% lies in the top ten. This material consisted of peripheral blood, taken on day 0 of AZD1222 vaccination. These TCRs come from an adult in good health.

This clone has just a few counts. The CDR3 region is CASSLWGSRDVYYEQYF. The CDR3 DNA reads TGCGCCAGCAGCTTGTGGGGCTCTCGGGACGTCTACTACGAGCAGTACTTC. The chain uses TRBV5-1 and TRBJ2-7; D may be TRBD1 or TRBD2 (5 bases each). Trimming cost V 1 base and J 3 bases, with 20 bases left between them. Germline assignment: CDR1 SGHRS and CDR2 YFSETQ. The CDR3 has 17 residues.

The chain is built from TRBV7-9 and TRBJ2-1; the match to TRBD2 covers 8 bases. V lost 5 bases to trimming and J lost 3 bases; unmatched junction nucleotides: 18. CDR3 length: 19 amino acids. Germline V gene data show CDR1 as SEHNR and CDR2 as FQNEAQ (reference sequence). CDR3 loop: CASSLPLTSGTMNYNEQFF. The CDR3 nucleotides are TGTGCCAGCAGCCTTCCCCTAACTAGCGGCACGATGAACTACAATGAGCAGTTCTTC.

The chain recombines TRBV5-1 with TRBJ2-3, with no clear D. From germline, CDR1 is SGHRS and CDR2 YFSETQ. This CDR3 spans 13 amino acids. The V end was cut by 1 base, the J end by 6 bases, with 9 bases between. CDR3: CASSLPLADTQYF. In nucleotides, the CDR3 is TGCGCCAGCAGCTTGCCCTTGGCGGATACGCAGTATTTT.

The genes are TRBV14 and TRBJ2-7; D may be TRBD2 (6 bases). The CDR3 sequence is 15 residues long. V gave up 1 base and J gave up 2 bases, with 12 bases separating them. Per the germline V gene, CDR1 is SGHDN and CDR2 is FVKESK. This chain's CDR3 is CASSQVAGHPYEQYF. The CDR3 region has the DNA TGTGCCAGCAGCCAAGTTGCGGGGCACCCCTACGAGCAGTACTTC.

The chain has TRBV19 and TRBJ1-6; 10 bases line up with TRBD1. V was clipped by 5 bases and J by 5 bases; unmatched bases: 9. This CDR3 is built from 17 residues. Germline values: CDR1 LNHDA, CDR2 SQIVND (reference sequence). CDR3 region: CASSGPTGGEDNSPLHF. The CDR3 DNA follows: TGTGCCAGTAGTGGACCGACAGGGGGCGAGGATAATTCACCCCTCCACTTT.